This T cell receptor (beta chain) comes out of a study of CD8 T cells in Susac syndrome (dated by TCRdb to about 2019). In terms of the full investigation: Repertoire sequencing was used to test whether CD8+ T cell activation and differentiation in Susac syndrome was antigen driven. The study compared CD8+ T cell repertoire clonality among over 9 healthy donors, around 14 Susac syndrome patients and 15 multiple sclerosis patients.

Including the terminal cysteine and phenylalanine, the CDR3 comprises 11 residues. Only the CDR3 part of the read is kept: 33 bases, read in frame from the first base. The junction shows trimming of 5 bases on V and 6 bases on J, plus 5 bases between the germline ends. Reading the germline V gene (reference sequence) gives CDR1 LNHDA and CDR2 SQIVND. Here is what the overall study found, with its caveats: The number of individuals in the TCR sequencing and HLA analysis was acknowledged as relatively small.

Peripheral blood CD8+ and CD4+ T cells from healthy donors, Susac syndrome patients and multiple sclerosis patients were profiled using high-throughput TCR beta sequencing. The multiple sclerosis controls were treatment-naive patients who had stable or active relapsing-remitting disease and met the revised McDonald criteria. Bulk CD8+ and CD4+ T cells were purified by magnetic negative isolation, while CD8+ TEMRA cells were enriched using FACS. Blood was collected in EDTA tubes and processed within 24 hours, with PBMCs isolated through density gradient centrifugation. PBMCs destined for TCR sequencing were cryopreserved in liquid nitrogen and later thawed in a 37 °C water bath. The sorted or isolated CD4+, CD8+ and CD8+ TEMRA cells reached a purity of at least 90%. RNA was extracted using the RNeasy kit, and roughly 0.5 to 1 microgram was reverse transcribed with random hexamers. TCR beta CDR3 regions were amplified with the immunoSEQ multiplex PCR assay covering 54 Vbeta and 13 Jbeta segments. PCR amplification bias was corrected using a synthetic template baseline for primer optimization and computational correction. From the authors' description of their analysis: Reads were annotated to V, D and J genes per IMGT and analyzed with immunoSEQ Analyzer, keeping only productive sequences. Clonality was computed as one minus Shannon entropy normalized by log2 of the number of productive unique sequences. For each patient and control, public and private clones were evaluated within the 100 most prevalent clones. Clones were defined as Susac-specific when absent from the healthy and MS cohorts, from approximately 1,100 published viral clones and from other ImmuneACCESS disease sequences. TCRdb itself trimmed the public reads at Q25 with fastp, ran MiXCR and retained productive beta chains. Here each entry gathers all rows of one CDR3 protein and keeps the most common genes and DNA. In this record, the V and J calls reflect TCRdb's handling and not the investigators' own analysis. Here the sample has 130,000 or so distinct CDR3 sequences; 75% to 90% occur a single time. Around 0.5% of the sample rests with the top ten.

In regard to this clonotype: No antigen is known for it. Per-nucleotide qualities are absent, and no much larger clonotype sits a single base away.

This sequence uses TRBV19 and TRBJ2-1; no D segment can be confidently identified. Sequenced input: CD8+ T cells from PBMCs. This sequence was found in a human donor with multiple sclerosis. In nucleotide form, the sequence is TGTGCCAGTAGTGTATCCAATGAGCAGTTCTTC. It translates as CASSVSNEQFF.